One sample yielded the 24 T cell receptor beta chains listed below, sequenced in a study of T cells in Graves' hyperthyroidism and ophthalmopathy. The source material, RNA transcripts, was used to amplify TCR beta CDR3 regions. Initially, a first-round RT-PCR of the TCR CDR3 employed the HTBI primer set. TCRdb used MiXCR to reprocess the multiplex PCR reads, holding one entry per CDR3 protein. The sample lists 600,000 to 700,000 distinct CDR3 sequences, roughly 14% occurring once. Sequenced: blood. The receptors were sampled from a woman between 40 and 50 years old with Graves' ophthalmopathy.

CDR3 loop: CASGHDEVDNQPQHF. CDR3 coding DNA: TGTGCCAGCGGGCACGACGAGGTTGACAATCAGCCCCAGCATTTT. V and J are TRBV6-2 or TRBV6-3 and TRBJ1-5, with D unresolved. This CDR3 comprises 15 residues. The V and J ends lost 8 bases and 3 bases respectively, with 17 bases between them. CDR1 MNHEY and CDR2 SVGEGT come from the germline V gene.

This clonotype was detected many times. The gene calls are TRBV7-2 and TRBJ2-7; 8 nucleotides agree with TRBD2. The CDR3 covers 15 residues. The V segment lost 3 bases and the J segment 0 bases; nucleotides outside the gene matches: 4. CDR1 and CDR2 from the germline V gene are SGHTA and FQGNSA. The CDR3 spells CASSFSSGSSYEQYF. The CDR3 DNA follows: TGTGCCAGCAGCTTTAGCAGCGGGAGCTCCTACGAGCAGTACTTC.

Ten or more counts support this clonotype. The chain carries TRBV6-1 and TRBJ1-5; possible D gene TRBD1, 5 bases. The CDR3 extends over 15 amino acids. The V gene's germline CDR1 is MNHNS and CDR2 SASEGT. Trimming took 1 base from V and 12 from J, leaving 19 bases between them. DNA of the CDR3: TGTGCCAGCAGTGAAGTGATAGGGACCCCCCTGCTCCAGCATTTT. Its translation is CASSEVIGTPLLQHF.

This clonotype appeared a few times. The CDR3 bases are TGTGCCAGCACTCCCTGGGACTCTGGGGCCAACGTCCTGACTTTC. Protein: CASTPWDSGANVLTF. The V and J genes are TRBV7-2 and TRBJ2-6; D is ambiguous. Trimming removed 7 bases from V and 0 bases from J, with 10 bases in between. CDR3 length equals 15 residues. Germline-derived CDR1 and CDR2 are SGHTA and FQGNSA. Full variable domain (remainder filled in from reference TRBV7-2 and TRBJ2-6): GAGVSQSPSNKVTEKGKDVELRCDPISGHTALYWYRQSLGQGLEFLIYFQGNSAPDKSGLPSDRFSAERTGGSVSTLTIQRTQQEDSAVYLCASTPWDSGANVLTFGAGSRLTVL.

Ten or more counts support this clonotype. The V and J genes are TRBV6-4 and TRBJ2-6; D may be TRBD1 (6 bases). V shed 2 bases and J shed 0 bases, with 20 bases lying between them. The CDR3 runs 20 residues. Germline CDR1 reads MRHNA; CDR2 reads SNTAGT. The CDR3 loop reads CASSDLMDSSIVSGANVLTF. In nucleotides, the CDR3 is TGTGCCAGCAGTGACCTAATGGACAGTTCCATAGTCTCTGGGGCCAACGTCCTGACTTTC.

This clonotype has ten or more counts. This chain links TRBV11-2 with TRBJ1-1; D is perhaps TRBD1 (6 bases). With 5 bases removed from V and 6 bases from J, the gap between germline ends came to 22 bases. The CDR3 loop spans 16 amino acids. Germline CDR1 and CDR2: SGHAT and FQNNGV. CDR3 nucleotide sequence: TGTGCCAGCAGCAAAGCTGCAGGGGAAGTTTCGCCTGAAGCTTTCTTT. This codes for CASSKAAGEVSPEAFF.

There are a few counts of this clonotype. The chain couples TRBV28 to TRBJ2-5; TRBD1 or TRBD2 may be the D gene (5 bases each). From germline, CDR1 is MDHEN and CDR2 SYDVKM. The CDR3 is 14 amino acids. V was trimmed by 6 bases and J by 7 bases, leaving 18 bases between them. CDR3: CASRSDREGVTQYF. Here the CDR3 DNA reads TGTGCCAGCAGATCAGACAGAGAGGGAGTGACCCAGTACTTC.

Only a few counts were recorded for this clonotype. This sequence joins TRBV2 and TRBJ2-5; TRBD2 is a possible D gene (6 bases). V was clipped by 3 bases and J by 1 base, with 12 bases between them. The CDR3 length is 15 residues. Germline lookup yields CDR1 SNHLY and CDR2 FYNNEI. CDR3 sequence reads: CASSDPFSGQETQYF. As DNA, the CDR3 is TGTGCCAGCAGTGATCCATTTAGCGGCCAAGAGACCCAGTACTTC.

J is TRBJ2-7 and V is TRBV6-5, with unresolved D. The length of the CDR3 is 15 residues. In germline, CDR1 is MNHEY, CDR2 SVGAGI. Trimming took 2 bases from V and 2 from J, leaving 13 bases between them. The CDR3 DNA follows: TGTGCCAGCAGTTACGATCGGCAGACCCCCTACGAGCAGTACTTC. This translates into CASSYDRQTPYEQYF.

This clonotype was observed at least ten times. This chain connects TRBV28 to TRBJ1-1; perhaps TRBD1 as D (5 bases). Germline V gives CDR1 MDHEN, CDR2 SYDVKM. The CDR3 runs to 17 residues. Trimming shortened V by 3 bases and J by 5 bases, and 22 bases separated the two germline ends. The CDR3 reads CASSFWVRIGGWTEAFF. DNA for the CDR3: TGTGCCAGCAGTTTTTGGGTTCGGATTGGGGGTTGGACTGAAGCTTTCTTT.

This chain connects TRBV6-2 or TRBV6-3 to TRBJ2-7; D assignment may be TRBD1 or TRBD2 (6 bases each). The V end was cut by 2 bases, the J end by 5 bases, with 16 bases between. CDR1 and CDR2 from the germline V gene are MNHEY and SVGEGT. The CDR3 consists of 15 residues. CDR3 in amino acids: CASSYVTGAGDEQYF. The CDR3 nucleotides read TGTGCCAGCAGTTACGTCACGGGGGCTGGAGACGAGCAGTACTTC.

V usage is TRBV28 and J usage is TRBJ1-5, with a weak D call TRBD1 (5 bases). The CDR3 length is 18 residues. The V gene's germline CDR1 is MDHEN and CDR2 SYDVKM. V dropped 4 bases and J dropped 0 bases, with 19 bases sitting between them. The CDR3 DNA reads TGTGCCAGCAGTTATACGGCGGGGCTGTTCTTTAGCAATCAGCCCCAGCATTTT. It is translated as CASSYTAGLFFSNQPQHF. Looking up the rest from reference TRBV28 and TRBJ1-5 gives the full variable domain: DVKVTQSSRYLVKRTGEKVFLECVQDMDHENMFWYRQDPGLGLRLIYFSYDVKMKEKGDIPEGYSVSREKKERFSLILESASTNQTSMYLCASSYTAGLFFSNQPQHFGDGTRLSIL.

Ten or more counts support this clonotype. This chain links TRBV28 with TRBJ2-7, with TRBD1 matching over 7 bases. This CDR3 contains 15 residues. Germline V gene data show CDR1 as MDHEN and CDR2 as SYDVKM. V lost 4 bases, J lost 0 bases, and 6 bases stayed unmatched. The CDR3 DNA follows: TGTGCCAGCAGTTCCGGACAGGACATCTCCTACGAGCAGTACTTC. Translated, it gives CASSSGQDISYEQYF.

There are many counts of this clonotype. This rearrangement joins TRBV2 to TRBJ2-7, with 8 bases identical to TRBD1. Germline assignment: CDR1 SNHLY and CDR2 FYNNEI. V lost 10 bases to trimming and J lost 4 bases; unmatched junction nucleotides: 3. The CDR3 runs to 11 residues. DNA of the CDR3: TGTGCCACTCGACAGGGGTACGAGCAGTACTTC. Protein sequence: CATRQGYEQYF. Together with reference TRBV2 and TRBJ2-7, the CDR3 gives the full variable domain: EPEVTQTPSHQVTQMGQEVILRCVPISNHLYFYWYRQILGQKVEFLVSFYNNEISEKSEIFDDQFSVERPDGSNFTLKIRSTKLEDSAMYFCATRQGYEQYFGPGTRLTVT.

This clonotype was counted many times. At one end, the junction sequence differs from germline, possibly due to a read error. The V and J genes are TRBV6-1 and TRBJ2-5, with 7 bases fitting TRBD2. Germline loops: CDR1 MNHNS, CDR2 SASEGT. The CDR3 contains 16 residues. The CDR3 DNA follows: TGTGCCAGCAGTAAGTTAGGAGGAGCGGGGCAAGGGACCCAGTACTTC. This codes for CASSKLGGAGQGTQYF.

This clonotype was detected ten times or more. V is TRBV7-9 and J is TRBJ1-1, with 7 bases that match TRBD1. This CDR3 has 13 amino acids. CDR1 is SEHNR and CDR2 is FQNEAQ in the germline V gene (reference sequence). V dropped 5 bases and J dropped 7; count of bases not matched to a gene: 7. The CDR3 DNA follows: TGTGCCAGCAGCCCCCCGAGACAGGGTGAAGCTTTCTTT. Protein product: CASSPPRQGEAFF.

This sequence joins TRBV12-3 or TRBV12-4 and TRBJ1-5; D may be TRBD1 (6 bases). CDR3 length equals 16 residues. Trimming took off 1 base at V and 5 bases at J, with 15 bases between the two ends. The CDR3 bases are TGTGCCAGCAGTTTAGAGCGCAGGGGAAAGGATCAGCCCCAGCATTTT. Translation gives CASSLERRGKDQPQHF.

This clonotype was detected ten times or more. The chain carries TRBV6-1 and TRBJ1-2; 10 bases agree with TRBD1. J lost 5 bases, V lost 7 bases, and 7 bases had no gene match. In germline, CDR1 is MNHNS, CDR2 SASEGT. The CDR3 consists of 14 residues. CDR3 sequence (DNA): TGTGCCAGCACCTTGACAGGGGGCACTTATGGCTACACCTTC. Its translation is CASTLTGGTYGYTF.

This clonotype was counted at least ten times. This chain uses TRBV7-2 with TRBJ2-2; D is perhaps TRBD1 or TRBD2 (5 bases each). Trimming took 7 bases from V and 5 from J, leaving 17 bases between them. The CDR3 has 15 residues. CDR1 and CDR2 (germline): SGHTA, FQGNSA. In DNA form, the CDR3 reads TGTGCCAGCAACAAGGACTTGGGGGTGACCGGGGAGCTGTTTTTT. Protein product: CASNKDLGVTGELFF. Looking up the rest from reference TRBV7-2 and TRBJ2-2 gives the full variable domain: GAGVSQSPSNKVTEKGKDVELRCDPISGHTALYWYRQSLGQGLEFLIYFQGNSAPDKSGLPSDRFSAERTGGSVSTLTIQRTQQEDSAVYLCASNKDLGVTGELFFGEGSRLTVL.

In its sample, this clonotype was seen many times. The gene calls are TRBV28 and TRBJ2-7; D unresolved. In germline, CDR1 is MDHEN, CDR2 SYDVKM. The V gene lost 5 bases and the J gene lost 7 bases, with 9 bases spanning the gap. The CDR3 runs 11 residues. The CDR3 reads CASSKQREQYF. For the CDR3, the DNA is TGTGCCAGCAGTAAGCAGAGGGAGCAGTACTTC.

This clonotype was seen ten or more times. The V and J genes are TRBV12-3 or TRBV12-4 and TRBJ1-1; D is ambiguous. The length of the CDR3 is 13 residues. Trimming left V 0 bases short and J 9 bases short, with 11 bases between. The DNA of the CDR3 is TGTGCCAGCAGTTTAGCGGCGGACTCTCAAGCTTTCTTT. Translated, it gives CASSLAADSQAFF.

This clonotype appeared many times. The chain carries TRBV7-2 and TRBJ2-5; TRBD2 aligns across 14 bases. The CDR3 contains 16 residues. With V trimmed by 5 bases and J by 3 bases, 5 bases remained unmatched. The V gene's germline CDR1 is SGHTA and CDR2 FQGNSA. The CDR3 here is CASSIPGLAGEETQYF. CDR3 sequence (DNA): TGTGCCAGCAGCATCCCGGGACTAGCGGGAGAAGAGACCCAGTACTTC.

Many counts were recorded for this clonotype. This chain connects TRBV29-1 to TRBJ1-5; the D gene is possibly TRBD1 (5 bases). V shed 5 bases and J shed 10 bases, with 18 bases lying between them. This CDR3 has 13 residues. Germline CDR1 SQVTM, CDR2 ANQGSEA. The DNA for the CDR3 is TGCAGCGTTAGGAGAGGGGACGGAGGTCCCCAGCATTTT. Amino acids: CSVRRGDGGPQHF.

This clonotype was seen repeatedly, ten times or more. The chain is built from TRBV19 and TRBJ1-1, with 7 bases lining up with TRBD1. The CDR3 is made up of 14 amino acids. Germline V gives CDR1 LNHDA, CDR2 SQIVND (reference sequence). V shed 6 bases, J shed 4 bases, and the junction held 8 bases outside the gene matches. The CDR3, as DNA: TGTGCCAGTAGGCCACAGGGGCCCTTCACTGAAGCTTTCTTT. This gives the protein CASRPQGPFTEAFF.